A selection of T cell receptor beta chains follows, all from one sample in a study of persistence of HIV-infected CD4 T cells. Libraries were prepared by immunoSEQ multiplex PCR; TCRdb keeps only in-frame clonotypes and omits some of them. The data show about 15,000 clones, about three quarters seen once. Which antigens these TCRs recognize remains unknown. The sample here was CD4+ T cells sorted from PBMCs after approximately 19-hour stimulation, taken from a patient who received antiretroviral therapy. The source is an adult man with HIV who was CMV-seropositive. Each CDR3 is given with its conserved first and last residue. Fields, in order: D gene, J gene, V gene, clone size, CDR3 DNA, CDR3 protein. D genes are given only for firm matches. A clone size is listed for some rows: how often the clone was seen (once, few, many), or a class if it is expanded.

>NA|TRBJ1-5|TRBV19|NA
TGTGCCAGTACTAAAACCCGGACGGGCAATCAGCCCCAGCATTTT
CASTKTRTGNQPQHF
>NA|TRBJ2-7|TRBV27|NA
TGTGCCAGCAGTTTTGACGGGGGACCTTACGAGCAGTACTTC
CASSFDGGPYEQYF
>TRBD2|TRBJ2-1|TRBV18|few
TGTGCCAGCTCACCGGGACTAGCGGCCTCCAATGAGCAGTTCTTC
CASSPGLAASNEQFF
>TRBD1|TRBJ1-6|TRBV5-4|NA
TGTGCCAGCAGCTTGACACCAGGGGGTGTCGATTCACCCCTCCACTTT
CASSLTPGGVDSPLHF
>NA|TRBJ1-6|TRBV7-9|NA
TGTGCCAGCAGCTCTTCTTTGGCAGATGATAATTCACCCCTCCACTTT
CASSSSLADDNSPLHF
>NA|TRBJ1-3|TRBV6-1|NA
TGTGCCAGCAGTGAGAAGGGCAGTAGTCGAAACACCATATATTTT
CASSEKGSSRNTIYF
>TRBD1|TRBJ2-7|TRBV19|NA
TGTGCCAGTAGTATAGTGGACAGGCCCAACGAGCAGTACTTC
CASSIVDRPNEQYF
>NA|TRBJ2-3|TRBV5-1|NA
TGCGCCAGCAGAACTCAGGGGTCCACAGATACGCAGTATTTT
CASRTQGSTDTQYF
>NA|TRBJ1-6|TRBV6-5|NA
TGTGCCAGCAGAGGGAGGACAGCCGGAGATTCACCCCTCCACTTT
CASRGRTAGDSPLHF
>TRBD2|TRBJ2-3|TRBV24-1|NA
TGTGCCACCAGTGATTCTAGCGGGGGGTCCTCAGATACGCAGTATTTT
CATSDSSGGSSDTQYF
>NA|TRBJ1-5|TRBV10-2|NA
TGCGCCAGCCCTGTTTTCTGGAGCAATCAGCCCCAGCATTTT
CASPVFWSNQPQHF
>TRBD1|TRBJ2-7|TRBV11-3|NA
TGTGCCAGCAGCTTCGGGACAGGGGCCTACGAGCAGTACTTC
CASSFGTGAYEQYF
>NA|TRBJ1-5|TRBV29-1|once
TGCAGCGTTCATACAGGAGATAGGGGCAATCAGCCCCAGCATTTT
CSVHTGDRGNQPQHF
>NA|TRBJ2-7|TRBV5-5|NA
TGTGCCAGCAGCTTGACTCCGACGCCCTACGAGCAGTACTTC
CASSLTPTPYEQYF
>NA|TRBJ2-3|TRBV10-1|few
TGCGCCACCTCGGAGGGGACAGCGAGCACAGATACGCAGTATTTT
CATSEGTASTDTQYF
>NA|TRBJ2-3|TRBV3-1/TRBV3-2|NA
TGTGCCAGCAGCCAAGATAAGGGTTTGGGTTCCGATACGCAGTATTTT
CASSQDKGLGSDTQYF
>TRBD1|TRBJ2-7|TRBV28|once
TGTGCCAGCAGTCAAACAGGGGCCTCCTACGAGCAGTACTTC
CASSQTGASYEQYF
>TRBD1|TRBJ1-2|TRBV18|medium-sized
TGTGCCAGCTCAGCGGGACAGGGACGAGATGGCTACACCTTC
CASSAGQGRDGYTF
>TRBD1|TRBJ1-5|TRBV15|NA
TGTGCCACCAGCACCCTGACAGGGGGCGCCGGCAATCAGCCCCAGCATTTT
CATSTLTGGAGNQPQHF
>TRBD2|TRBJ2-1|TRBV7-2|NA
TGTGCCAGCAGCTTAGTGAGTAGCGGGGGTTACAATGAGCAGTTCTTC
CASSLVSSGGYNEQFF
>TRBD1|TRBJ1-1|TRBV9|NA
TGTGCCAGCAGCGTAGCCGTGGCCCCCCAGGGGGTAGCTTTCTTT
CASSVAVAPQGVAFF
>TRBD2|TRBJ2-3|TRBV6-4|once
TGTGCCAGCAGTCCGGGACTACGAGACACAGATACGCAGTATTTT
CASSPGLRDTDTQYF
>NA|TRBJ2-5|TRBV7-9|once
TGTGCCAGCAGTTACTTACAGGGAGGAGGTGTCGGGACCCAGTACTTC
CASSYLQGGGVGTQYF
>TRBD1|TRBJ1-6|TRBV5-8|NA
TGTGCCAGCAGCCTCCGGGACAGGGATTCACCCCTCCACTTT
CASSLRDRDSPLHF
>NA|TRBJ2-7|TRBV18|NA
TGTGCCAGCTCAGAACAGGCTTCCGAGCAGTACTTC
CASSEQASEQYF
>TRBD2|TRBJ2-3|TRBV3-1/TRBV3-2|NA
TGTGCCAGCAGCCCGGGACTAGCGGGGAGCACAGATACGCAGTATTTT
CASSPGLAGSTDTQYF
>NA|TRBJ1-5|TRBV2|medium-sized
TGTGCCAGCAGTCTAAGGGAATCTAATCAGCCCCAGCATTTT
CASSLRESNQPQHF
>TRBD2|TRBJ2-3|TRBV24-1|NA
TGTGCCACCAGTGGGGTCGGGGGGGCCGGAGATACGCAGTATTTT
CATSGVGGAGDTQYF
>TRBD1|TRBJ1-5|TRBV28|NA
TGTGCCAGCAGAACAGGGGTTGTGGTTCAGCCCCAGCATTTT
CASRTGVVVQPQHF
>TRBD2|TRBJ2-1|TRBV7-9|NA
TGTGCCAGCAGCCCCGGACCTAGCGGGGGGACGGGGAATGAGCAGTTCTTC
CASSPGPSGGTGNEQFF
>NA|TRBJ2-5|TRBV27|few
TGTGCCAGCAGTTTCCGTGGCGGTCAAGAGACCCAGTACTTC
CASSFRGGQETQYF
>TRBD2|TRBJ2-3|TRBV5-1|NA
TGCGCCAGCAGCTTGGACCTAGCGGGGGGGCAGGGAGATACGCAGTATTTT
CASSLDLAGGQGDTQYF
>NA|TRBJ2-7|TRBV11-3|once
TGTGCCAGCAGCTTAGAAATGGGGGAGCAGTACTTC
CASSLEMGEQYF
>NA|TRBJ2-1|TRBV19|NA
TGTGCCAGTAGTCCGTCTAAAGGGAAGCAGTTCTTC
CASSPSKGKQFF
>NA|TRBJ1-2|TRBV5-1|few
TGCGCCAGCAGCTATCGGTCAGGGGATGATGGCTACACCTTC
CASSYRSGDDGYTF
>NA|TRBJ2-7|TRBV20-1|NA
TGCAGTGCTAGAGGCCAAGGGGAGCAGTACTTC
CSARGQGEQYF
>NA|TRBJ1-1|TRBV11-1|NA
TGTGCCAGCAGCTTAGAGGGCTCGAGCACTGAAGCTTTCTTT
CASSLEGSSTEAFF
>TRBD1|TRBJ1-6|TRBV2|NA
TGTGCCAGCAACCCCGGGACAGGGGGGGCCCTCCACTTT
CASNPGTGGALHF
>NA|TRBJ1-1|TRBV2|NA
TGTGCCAGCAGTGTTACCTCTAGCACTGAAGCTTTCTTT
CASSVTSSTEAFF
>TRBD2|TRBJ2-7|TRBV3-1/TRBV3-2|NA
TGTGCCAGCAGCCCGGGGGGGAACTACGAGCAGTACTTC
CASSPGGNYEQYF
>NA|TRBJ1-5|TRBV5-1|NA
TGCGCCAGCAGCCCGACAGGCGACCTAAGTAATCAGCCCCAGCATTTT
CASSPTGDLSNQPQHF
>TRBD2|TRBJ2-7|TRBV6-5|NA
TGTGCCCGCAGTTACTCTTCGGGGGGGGGTTACGAGCAGTACTTC
CARSYSSGGGYEQYF
>NA|TRBJ1-2|TRBV28|NA
TGTGTCAGCAGTTTCAGGGCTAACTATGGCTACACCTTC
CVSSFRANYGYTF
>NA|TRBJ2-7|TRBV29-1|NA
TGCAGCGTTGAGATTGAGACCTACGAGCAGTACTTC
CSVEIETYEQYF
>NA|TRBJ1-6|TRBV20-1|NA
TGCAGTGCTAGTGGAGGCAGCATAAATTCACCCCTCCACTTT
CSASGGSINSPLHF
>TRBD1|TRBJ2-4|TRBV18|NA
TGTGCCAGCTCACTCCCCTGGGACAGGGGAGCCAAAAACATTCAGTACTTC
CASSLPWDRGAKNIQYF
>TRBD1|TRBJ1-5|TRBV6-5|medium-sized
TGTGCCAGCAGTTCCCCAGGGGGCGTCAATCAGCCCCAGCATTTT
CASSSPGGVNQPQHF
>NA|TRBJ2-3|TRBV7-9|NA
TGTGCCAGCAGCTTCACATCCCTGGCGGGGAACCCAGATACGCAGTATTTT
CASSFTSLAGNPDTQYF
>TRBD1|TRBJ1-1|TRBV10-3|NA
TGTGCCATCGATACAGGGGGCGCGAACACTGAAGCTTTCTTT
CAIDTGGANTEAFF
>TRBD1|TRBJ1-2|TRBV6-5|NA
TGTGCCAGCAGTTATTGGGACAGCAACCCCTATGGCTACACCTTC
CASSYWDSNPYGYTF
>NA|TRBJ2-2|TRBV2|NA
TGTGCCAGCAGTGAAGCGTCTACGAACACCGGGGAGCTGTTTTTT
CASSEASTNTGELFF
>NA|TRBJ2-7|TRBV6-1|NA
TGTGCCAGCAGTGACCCGGGACATAGGTCCTACGAGCAGTACTTC
CASSDPGHRSYEQYF
>TRBD1|TRBJ1-1|TRBV18|NA
TGTGCCAGCTCACCCTTGGACAGGAGGAACACTGAAGCTTTCTTT
CASSPLDRRNTEAFF
>NA|TRBJ1-1|TRBV14|once
TGTGCCAGCAGACGACTTGACAGTTACACTGAAGCTTTCTTT
CASRRLDSYTEAFF
>NA|TRBJ1-6|TRBV3-1/TRBV3-2|once
TGTGCCAGCAGCCAAGATAGGGGTAATTCACCCCTCCACTTT
CASSQDRGNSPLHF